The 27 T cell receptor beta chains reported below all come from one sample, sequenced in a study of shared clonotypes between healthy human individuals. Some clones are missing from TCRdb's copy, which holds only in-frame ones; the method was immunoSEQ multiplex PCR. This sample has millions of clones, with about 95% found just once. In the naive CD8 group, cells lacked CD45RO and were positively selected for CCR7, so terminally differentiated effector memory CD45RA+ cells were left out. The sequencing input was naive CD8+ T cells sorted from blood. The source is a man between 18 and 29 years old in good health.

The chain uses TRBV4-1 and TRBJ2-7, with no clear D. Trimming shortened V by 5 bases and J by 2 bases, and 13 bases separated the two germline ends. The CDR3 is 14 amino acids. Germline values: CDR1 MGHRA, CDR2 YSYEKL. For the CDR3, the DNA is TGCGCCAGCAGCTTTTTGGACGGAACCTACGAGCAGTACTTC. Translating it yields CASSFLDGTYEQYF.

The chain recombines TRBV21-1 with TRBJ1-3; the DNA was not used to check the table's D call, TRBD1. TRBV21-1 is assigned pseudogene status. The CDR3 consists of 18 residues. CDR3 residues: CASSKAGTTLNLGNTIYF. The DNA for the CDR3 is TGTGCCAGCAGCAAAGCGGGGACAACGTTAAACCTTGGAAACACCATATATTTT.

The J gene is TRBJ2-3, the V gene TRBV7-8, with TRBD2 matching over 7 bases. Germline CDR1 is SGHVS and CDR2 is FQNEAQ. The CDR3 sequence is 16 residues long. Trimming took 5 bases from V and 2 from J; bases not matched to a gene: 10. The CDR3, as DNA: TGTGCCAGCAGCGTCGGCGGACTAGGAACCACAGATACGCAGTATTTT. Translated, it gives CASSVGGLGTTDTQYF.

This CDR3 reads CASSLSGTNAGNTIYF. The CDR3, as DNA: TGTGCCAGCAGCCTGTCCGGGACCAATGCCGGAAACACCATATATTTT. The genes are TRBV11-2 and TRBJ1-3, with D possibly being TRBD1 (5 bases). The CDR3 spans 16 residues. Germline values: CDR1 SGHAT, CDR2 FQNNGV. Trimming took 5 bases from V and 4 from J, leaving 18 bases between them. Based on the CDR3 plus reference TRBV11-2 and TRBJ1-3, the full variable domain is EAGVAQSPRYKIIEKRQSVAFWCNPISGHATLYWYQQILGQGPKLLIQFQNNGVVDDSQLPKDRFSAERLKGVDSTLKIQPAKLEDSAVYLCASSLSGTNAGNTIYFGEGSWLTVV.

In nucleotides, the CDR3 is TGTGCAGGGAGGACCGATACTTCCTACGAGCAGTACTTC. It codes for CAGRTDTSYEQYF. V is TRBV30 and J is TRBJ2-7, with D maybe TRBD2 (6 bases). CDR1 GTSNPN and CDR2 SVGIG come from the germline V gene (reference sequence). The CDR3 is 13 residues long.

This clone was observed a handful of times. The V call is TRBV5-1, the J call TRBJ1-5, with TRBD1 matching 8 bases. The CDR3 contains 16 residues. The germline V gene encodes CDR1 SGHRS and CDR2 YFSETQ. J gave up 3 bases and V 1 base, and 6 bases lay outside the gene matches. CDR3 sequence: CASSLSPGGFNQPQHF. The CDR3 DNA sequence: TGCGCCAGCAGCTTGAGTCCAGGGGGCTTCAATCAGCCCCAGCATTTT.

This clone was recorded once. This chain joins TRBV11-2 and TRBJ2-3, with TRBD1 as a possible D gene (5 bases). Germline lookup yields CDR1 SGHAT and CDR2 FQNNGV. The CDR3 length is 18 residues. V lost 1 base and J 0 bases, leaving 17 bases between the germline ends. CDR3 protein: CASSLGQGHEISTDTQYF. The CDR3 DNA follows: TGTGCCAGCAGCTTAGGGCAGGGCCACGAGATTAGCACAGATACGCAGTATTTT.

The chain links TRBV13 to TRBJ2-5; perhaps TRBD1 as D (5 bases). Germline V gene data show CDR1 as PRHDT and CDR2 as FYEKMQ (reference sequence). V was shortened by 4 bases and J by 1 base, with 16 bases between the two germline ends. CDR3 length equals 16 residues. CDR3 loop: CASSSNQGRAQETQYF. The DNA for the CDR3 is TGTGCCAGCAGCTCAAATCAGGGCCGAGCCCAAGAGACCCAGTACTTC. Full variable domain (rest looked up from reference TRBV13 and TRBJ2-5): AAGVIQSPRHLIKEKRETATLKCYPIPRHDTVYWYQQGPGQDPQFLISFYEKMQSDKGSIPDRFSAQQFSDYHSELNMSSLELGDSALYFCASSSNQGRAQETQYFGPGTRLLVL.

The J gene is TRBJ1-2, the V gene TRBV9; perhaps TRBD1 as D (5 bases). Germline CDR1 and CDR2: SGDLS and YYNGEE. This CDR3 has 16 residues. Trimming removed 6 bases at V and 2 bases at J, with 20 bases between. CDR3 in amino acids: CASTRTGPLPNYGYTF. The DNA for the CDR3 is TGTGCCAGCACCCGAACAGGCCCCCTCCCCAACTATGGCTACACCTTC.

The chain links TRBV5-1 to TRBJ1-5; D unclear. Germline CDR1 and CDR2: SGHRS and YFSETQ. The CDR3 length is 15 residues. V lost 1 base and J lost 6, with 14 bases in between. DNA of the CDR3: TGCGCCAGCAGCTTGTTAGGCGAGGGCCTTCAGCCCCAGCATTTT. Residues: CASSLLGEGLQPQHF.

The chain couples TRBV10-2 to TRBJ2-7; D perhaps matches TRBD2 (6 bases). V lost 10 bases to trimming and J lost 0 bases, with 10 bases between them. CDR1 is WSHSY, CDR2 SAAADI, per germline. The CDR3 extends over 12 amino acids. DNA for the CDR3: TGCGCCACTCTGACTAGCTCCTACGAGCAGTACTTC. It is translated as CATLTSSYEQYF.

V is TRBV6-5 and J is TRBJ1-4, with 7 bases lining up with TRBD1. The germline V gene has CDR1 MNHEY and CDR2 SVGAGI. The CDR3 is 16 residues long. Trimming took 0 bases from V and 8 from J; bases not matched to a gene: 9. The chain's CDR3 is CASSYSATGIGEKLFF. The CDR3 DNA reads as TGTGCCAGCAGTTACTCAGCGACAGGGATCGGGGAAAAACTGTTTTTT.

This rearrangement joins TRBV2 to TRBJ1-1, with 7 bases identical to TRBD1. This CDR3 is built from 13 residues. The ends lost 2 bases at V and 4 bases at J; junction bases unmatched: 1. Germline assignment: CDR1 SNHLY and CDR2 FYNNEI. This chain's CDR3 is CASSESGGTEAFF. CDR3 in DNA: TGTGCCAGCAGTGAATCAGGGGGCACTGAAGCTTTCTTT.

This clone occurred once. This chain connects TRBV2 to TRBJ2-3; D gene unclear. This CDR3 comprises 20 residues. Per germline, CDR1 SNHLY and CDR2 FYNNEI. The V and J ends lost 3 bases and 1 base respectively, with 26 bases between them. Written as DNA, the CDR3 is TGTGCCAGCAGTGACCCCAGGCTCGGTCTGCTATCAAGGGGCACAGATACGCAGTATTTT. It yields the protein CASSDPRLGLLSRGTDTQYF. The variable domain in full, completed from reference TRBV2 and TRBJ2-3, reads EPEVTQTPSHQVTQMGQEVILRCVPISNHLYFYWYRQILGQKVEFLVSFYNNEISEKSEIFDDQFSVERPDGSNFTLKIRSTKLEDSAMYFCASSDPRLGLLSRGTDTQYFGPGTRLTVL.

This clone has only one observation. The CDR3 reads CASSSTRTGLGSAFF. CDR3 sequence (DNA): TGTGCCAGCAGCTCCACCCGGACAGGTCTCGGATCGGCTTTCTTT. The chain links TRBV7-9 to TRBJ1-1; TRBD1 matches 7 bases. Germline trimming cut 4 bases from V and 11 bases from J; bases unmatched to any gene: 16. Per germline, CDR1 SEHNR and CDR2 FQNEAQ (reference sequence). CDR3 size: 15 residues. Full variable domain (remainder filled in from reference TRBV7-9 and TRBJ1-1): DTGVSQNPRHKITKRGQNVTFRCDPISEHNRLYWYRQTLGQGPEFLTYFQNEAQLEKSRLLSDRFSAERPKGSFSTLEIQRTEQGDSAMYLCASSSTRTGLGSAFFGQGTRLTVV.

CDR3 in amino acids: CASSYTTSGDEQFF. The CDR3 bases are TGTGCCAGCAGTTACACCACTTCCGGGGATGAGCAGTTCTTC. V and J are TRBV6-5 and TRBJ2-1; tentatively, D is TRBD2 (5 bases). The CDR3 is 14 amino acids. V dropped 2 bases and J dropped 8 bases, with 13 bases sitting between them. CDR1 is MNHEY, CDR2 SVGAGI, per germline.

V gene TRBV5-8 combines with J gene TRBJ1-1; TRBD1 is a possible D gene (5 bases). This CDR3 region has 12 residues. Germline V gene sequence: CDR1 SGHTS, CDR2 YDEGEE. Trimming pared 4 bases from V and 8 bases from J, leaving 12 bases between. CDR3 residues: CASSMGVPEAFF. In nucleotides, the CDR3 is TGTGCCAGCAGCATGGGGGTCCCGGAAGCTTTCTTT. The whole variable domain, remainder taken from reference TRBV5-8 and TRBJ1-1, is EAGVTQSPTHLIKTRGQQATLRCSPISGHTSVYWYQQALGLGLQFLLWYDEGEERNRGNFPPRFSGRQFPNYSSELNVNALELEDSALYLCASSMGVPEAFFGQGTRLTVV.

As to this clone: Other DNA sequences in this specimen translate into the identical CDR3. This chain joins TRBV5-4 and TRBJ2-7, with D possibly being TRBD1 or TRBD2 (5 bases each). With 0 bases removed from V and 0 bases from J, the gap between germline ends came to 10 bases. CDR3 length: 15 amino acids. Germline assignment: CDR1 SGHNT and CDR2 YYREEE (reference sequence). The CDR3 nucleotides read TGTGCCAGCAGCTTGGGATCTGGGGGCTCCTACGAGCAGTACTTC. This gives the protein CASSLGSGGSYEQYF.

This clone was found once. V and J are TRBV7-9 and TRBJ1-2, with D possibly being TRBD1 (6 bases). The V end lost 3 bases, the J end lost 5 bases, and 19 bases lay between the germline ends. The CDR3 runs 16 residues. Germline CDR1 SEHNR, CDR2 FQNEAQ (reference sequence). For the CDR3, the DNA is TGTGCCAGCAGCTTTTCCCACTCGACAGGATTTTATGGCTACACCTTC. Its protein is CASSFSHSTGFYGYTF.

V usage is TRBV19 and J usage is TRBJ2-2; TRBD1 matches 7 bases. V was clipped by 5 bases and J by 2 bases; unmatched bases: 14. This CDR3 contains 18 residues. CDR1 and CDR2 (germline): LNHDA, SQIVND (reference sequence). DNA for the CDR3: TGTGCCAGTAGTTTTAAATCTTTCGGGACAGCAAACACCGGGGAGCTGTTTTTT. This translates into CASSFKSFGTANTGELFF.

This clone showed up just a few times. The chain is built from TRBV19 and TRBJ1-2; D is unresolved. Germline CDR1 is LNHDA and CDR2 is SQIVND (reference sequence). V was clipped by 0 bases and J by 1 base, with 12 bases between them. The CDR3 has 16 residues. The CDR3 is CASSIDLDGYNYGYTF. The CDR3 DNA sequence: TGTGCCAGTAGTATAGACCTCGACGGGTATAACTATGGCTACACCTTC.

The genes are TRBV30 and TRBJ1-6, with D perhaps TRBD1 (6 bases). The CDR3 totals 15 residues. V was pared by 0 bases and J by 10 bases, with 16 bases between. Germline CDR1 is GTSNPN and CDR2 is SVGIG (reference sequence). CDR3 residues: CAWSVQGQGFSPLHF. DNA of the CDR3: TGTGCCTGGAGTGTACAGGGTCAGGGGTTCTCACCCCTCCACTTT. The variable domain in full, with the rest retrieved from reference TRBV30 and TRBJ1-6, is SQTIHQWPATLVQPVGSPLSLECTVEGTSNPNLYWYRQAAGRGLQLLFYSVGIGQISSEVPQNLSASRPQDRQFILSSKKLLLSDSGFYLCAWSVQGQGFSPLHFGNGTRLTVT.

V usage is TRBV29-1 and J usage is TRBJ2-5; D may be TRBD1 (5 bases). Trimming removed 0 bases at V and 5 bases at J, with 19 bases between. This CDR3 spans 16 amino acids. Germline V lookup: CDR1 SQVTM, CDR2 ANQGSEA. The CDR3 region has the DNA TGCAGCGTTGAAGAAGCTTTTGGCCTCAAGGGGGAGACCCAGTACTTC. Encoded protein: CSVEEAFGLKGETQYF.

J is TRBJ1-6 and V is TRBV2; TRBD1 might be the D (6 bases). The V and J ends lost 5 bases and 11 bases respectively, with 16 bases between them. Germline-derived CDR1 and CDR2 are SNHLY and FYNNEI. This CDR3 has 14 amino acids. CDR3 loop: CASSLGHEDPPLHF. CDR3 DNA: TGTGCCAGCAGTTTGGGACATGAGGATCCACCCCTCCACTTT.

This chain joins TRBV28 and TRBJ2-7, with 13 bases fitting TRBD2. Per the germline V gene, CDR1 is MDHEN and CDR2 is SYDVKM. V lost 4 bases, J lost 0 bases, and 6 bases stayed unmatched. The CDR3 covers 17 residues. As DNA, the CDR3 is TGTGCCAGCAGTTACTCAAGGACTAGCGGGGGCTCCTACGAGCAGTACTTC. Amino acid sequence: CASSYSRTSGGSYEQYF.

The rearrangement joins TRBV6-5 to TRBJ2-5; D is possibly TRBD1 (6 bases). The J call may be in error: the DNA end matches TRBJ2-7 better. The CDR3 runs to 13 residues. Germline loops: CDR1 MNHEY, CDR2 SVGAGI. The CDR3 DNA reads as TGTGCCAGCAGTGAGGGACACGGCTACGAGCAGTACTTC. It translates to CASSEGHGYEQYF.

The CDR3 DNA is TGTGCCAGCAGCCTTGAGGGACTAGCGACATCCGAGCAGTACTTC. It codes for CASSLEGLATSEQYF. The rearrangement uses TRBV7-6 and TRBJ2-7, with 10 bases aligning to TRBD2. CDR1 is SGHVS and CDR2 is FNYEAQ in the germline V gene. The CDR3 sequence is 15 residues long. After removal of 5 bases from V and 6 bases from J, the junction contained 10 bases not matched to a gene.